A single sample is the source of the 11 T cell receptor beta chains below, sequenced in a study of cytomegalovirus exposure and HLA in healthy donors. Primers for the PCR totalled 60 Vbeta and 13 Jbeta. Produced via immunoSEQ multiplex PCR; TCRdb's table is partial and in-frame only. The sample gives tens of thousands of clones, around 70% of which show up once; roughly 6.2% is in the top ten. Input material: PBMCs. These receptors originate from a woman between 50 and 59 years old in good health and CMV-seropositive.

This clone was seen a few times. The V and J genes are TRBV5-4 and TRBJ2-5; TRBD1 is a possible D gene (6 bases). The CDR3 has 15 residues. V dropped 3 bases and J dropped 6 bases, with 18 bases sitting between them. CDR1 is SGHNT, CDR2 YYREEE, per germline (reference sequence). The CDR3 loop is CASSSDRGLLQTQYF. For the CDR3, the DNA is TGTGCCAGCAGCTCCGATAGGGGGTTGTTACAGACCCAGTACTTC. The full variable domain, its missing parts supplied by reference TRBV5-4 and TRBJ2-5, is ETGVTQSPTHLIKTRGQQVTLRCSSQSGHNTVSWYQQALGQGPQFIFQYYREEENGRGNFPPRFSGLQFPNYSSELNVNALELDDSALYLCASSSDRGLLQTQYFGPGTRLLVL.

Written as DNA, the CDR3 is TGTGCCAGCAGTTACTTCGGGAGTGGCGAGACCCAGTACTTC. Its protein product is CASSYFGSGETQYF. V usage is TRBV6-5 and J usage is TRBJ2-5, with D tentatively TRBD2 (6 bases). Germline-derived CDR1 and CDR2 are MNHEY and SVGAGI. This CDR3 comprises 14 residues. V lost 1 base and J lost 5, with 11 bases in between.

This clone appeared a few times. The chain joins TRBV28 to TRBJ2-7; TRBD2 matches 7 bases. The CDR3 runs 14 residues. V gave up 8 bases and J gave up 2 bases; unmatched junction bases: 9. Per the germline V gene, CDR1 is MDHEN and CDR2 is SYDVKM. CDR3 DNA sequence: TGTGCCAGCCGGGAGGAGACCCCAACCTACGAGCAGTACTTC. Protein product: CASREETPTYEQYF.

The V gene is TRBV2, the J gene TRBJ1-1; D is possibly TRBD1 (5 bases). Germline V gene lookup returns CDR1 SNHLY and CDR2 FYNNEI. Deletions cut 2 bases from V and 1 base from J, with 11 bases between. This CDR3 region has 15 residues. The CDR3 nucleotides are TGTGCCAGCAGTGAACAGGGATTGGGGAACACTGAAGCTTTCTTT. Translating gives CASSEQGLGNTEAFF. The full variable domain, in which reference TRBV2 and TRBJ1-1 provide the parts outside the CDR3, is EPEVTQTPSHQVTQMGQEVILRCVPISNHLYFYWYRQILGQKVEFLVSFYNNEISEKSEIFDDQFSVERPDGSNFTLKIRSTKLEDSAMYFCASSEQGLGNTEAFFGQGTRLTVV.

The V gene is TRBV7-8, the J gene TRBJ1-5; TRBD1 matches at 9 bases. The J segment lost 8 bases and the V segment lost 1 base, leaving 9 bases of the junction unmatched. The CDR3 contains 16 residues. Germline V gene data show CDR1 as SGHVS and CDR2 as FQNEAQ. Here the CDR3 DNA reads TGTGCCAGCAGCTTAGATTACAGGGGGCGTCGGGAGCCCCAGCATTTT. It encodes CASSLDYRGRREPQHF.

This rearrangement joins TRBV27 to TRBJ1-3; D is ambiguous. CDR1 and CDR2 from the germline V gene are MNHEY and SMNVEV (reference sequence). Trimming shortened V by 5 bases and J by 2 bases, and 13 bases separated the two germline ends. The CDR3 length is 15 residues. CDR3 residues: CASSLRYPPGNTIYF. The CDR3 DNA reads TGTGCCAGCAGTCTTCGGTATCCTCCTGGAAACACCATATATTTT.

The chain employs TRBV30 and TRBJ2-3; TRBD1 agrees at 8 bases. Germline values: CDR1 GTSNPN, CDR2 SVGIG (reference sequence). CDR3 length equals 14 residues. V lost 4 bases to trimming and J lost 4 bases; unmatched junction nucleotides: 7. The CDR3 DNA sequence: TGTGCCTGGAATGGACAGGGAACGGCAGATACGCAGTATTTT. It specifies CAWNGQGTADTQYF. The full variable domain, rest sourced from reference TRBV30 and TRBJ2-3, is SQTIHQWPATLVQPVGSPLSLECTVEGTSNPNLYWYRQAAGRGLQLLFYSVGIGQISSEVPQNLSASRPQDRQFILSSKKLLLSDSGFYLCAWNGQGTADTQYFGPGTRLTVL.

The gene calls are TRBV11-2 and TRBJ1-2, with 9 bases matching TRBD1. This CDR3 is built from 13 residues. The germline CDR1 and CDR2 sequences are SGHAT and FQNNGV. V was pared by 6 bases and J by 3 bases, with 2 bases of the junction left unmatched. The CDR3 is CASRWTGDYGYTF. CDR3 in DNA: TGTGCCAGCAGGTGGACAGGGGACTATGGCTACACCTTC.

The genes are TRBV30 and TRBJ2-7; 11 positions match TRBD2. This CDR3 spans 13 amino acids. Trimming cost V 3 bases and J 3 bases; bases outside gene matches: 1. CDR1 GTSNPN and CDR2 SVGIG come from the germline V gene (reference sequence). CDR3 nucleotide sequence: TGTGCCTGGAGCGGGACTAGCGGCTACGAGCAGTACTTC. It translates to CAWSGTSGYEQYF.

CDR3 region: CASSSGTADTGELFF. CDR3 in DNA: TGTGCCAGCAGTTCCGGGACTGCCGACACCGGGGAGCTGTTTTTT. V and J are TRBV6-5 and TRBJ2-2; D is perhaps TRBD2 (6 bases). This CDR3 has 15 residues. The ends were cut back, 4 bases at V and 3 bases at J, with 12 bases in the middle. Germline V lookup: CDR1 MNHEY, CDR2 SVGAGI.

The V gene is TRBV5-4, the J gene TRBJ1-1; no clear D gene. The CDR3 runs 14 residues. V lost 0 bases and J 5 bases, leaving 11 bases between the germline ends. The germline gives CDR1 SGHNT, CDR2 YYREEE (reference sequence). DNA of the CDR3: TGTGCCAGCAGCTTGGTTGGGGAGAGGACTGAAGCTTTCTTT. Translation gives CASSLVGERTEAFF.